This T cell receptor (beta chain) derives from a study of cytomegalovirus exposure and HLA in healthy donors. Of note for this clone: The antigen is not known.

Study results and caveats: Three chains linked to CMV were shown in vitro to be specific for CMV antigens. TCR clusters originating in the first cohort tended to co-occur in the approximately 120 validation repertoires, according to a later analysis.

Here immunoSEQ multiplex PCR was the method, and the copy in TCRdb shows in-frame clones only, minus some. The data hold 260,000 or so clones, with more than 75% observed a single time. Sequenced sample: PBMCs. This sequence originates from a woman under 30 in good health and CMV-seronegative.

As DNA, the CDR3 is TGTGCCTGGATAGGGGCAAGCTTCTACGAGCAGTACTTC. It yields the protein CAWIGASFYEQYF. The chain has TRBV30 and TRBJ2-7; D perhaps matches TRBD1 (5 bases). This CDR3 is built from 13 residues. Germline V gene lookup returns CDR1 GTSNPN and CDR2 SVGIG (reference sequence). Trimming removed 4 bases at V and 3 bases at J, with 13 bases between.